What follows are 9 T cell receptor beta chains derived from one specimen sequenced in a study of T cell responses to AZD1222 COVID-19 vaccine. The assay was immunoSEQ multiplex PCR, and TCRdb's table has in-frame clones only and misses some. This table has some 130,000 clones, roughly 90% appearing once. The sample in question was peripheral blood, obtained on day 0 of AZD1222 vaccination. These receptors originate from an adult in good health.

The V and J genes are TRBV7-2 and TRBJ2-7; D gene uncertain. The germline gives CDR1 SGHTA, CDR2 FQGNSA. The length of the CDR3 is 14 residues. V lost 3 bases, J lost 5 bases, and 14 bases lay in between. CDR3 nucleotides: TGTGCCAGCAGCTTGGGCTACCCTTTGGACGAGCAGTACTTC. It is translated as CASSLGYPLDEQYF.

V and J are TRBV6-1 and TRBJ1-1; D gene uncertain. The length of the CDR3 is 14 residues. Trimming took 1 base from V and 4 from J, leaving 10 bases between them. CDR1 MNHNS and CDR2 SASEGT come from the germline V gene. CDR3 nucleotides: TGTGCCAGCAGTGAAGAGAGGATTGGCACTGAAGCTTTCTTT. Protein: CASSEERIGTEAFF.

J is TRBJ1-3 and V is TRBV7-9, with D maybe TRBD1 (6 bases). The ends were cut back, 5 bases at V and 2 bases at J, with 13 bases in the middle. The CDR3 has 15 residues. From germline, CDR1 is SEHNR and CDR2 FQNEAQ (reference sequence). The CDR3 loop reads CASSAGTTTGNTIYF. In DNA form, the CDR3 reads TGTGCCAGCAGCGCCGGGACAACCACTGGAAACACCATATATTTT.

The rearrangement uses TRBV7-9 and TRBJ2-1; a possible D gene is TRBD1 (5 bases). The CDR3 extends over 15 amino acids. V lost 5 bases, J lost 2 bases, and 13 bases lay in between. Per the germline V gene, CDR1 is SEHNR and CDR2 is FQNEAQ (reference sequence). The DNA for the CDR3 is TGTGCCAGCAGCCACTATCTAGGGGCCTACAATGAGCAGTTCTTC. This encodes CASSHYLGAYNEQFF.

The chain uses TRBV9 and TRBJ2-1; a weak D match, TRBD1 (6 bases). The CDR3 contains 15 residues. V dropped 4 bases and J dropped 6 bases, with 17 bases sitting between them. Per the germline V gene, CDR1 is SGDLS and CDR2 is YYNGEE. The CDR3 spells CASSTRQAGSNEQFF. DNA of the CDR3: TGTGCCAGCAGCACAAGACAGGCGGGCAGCAATGAGCAGTTCTTC.

Concerning this clone itself: Here the CDR3 omits its conserved ending phenylalanine or tryptophan, so a read error is the likely source. It is unclear where the CDR3 begins or ends on the DNA, so no DNA is shown, and the CDR3 is as TCRdb lists it. V gene TRBV6-5 combines with J gene TRBJ1-1. The CDR3 contains 12 residues when both ends are counted. CDR1 is MNHEY, CDR2 SVGAGI, per germline. The CDR3 reads CASRLDVVRWFS.

The chain uses TRBV14 and TRBJ1-1; D gene uncertain. The germline V gene encodes CDR1 SGHDN and CDR2 FVKESK. V was shortened by 4 bases and J by 4 bases, with 13 bases between the two germline ends. The CDR3 has 14 residues. DNA of the CDR3: TGTGCCAGCAGCCGGCAAACGTCGGGCACTGAAGCTTTCTTT. As protein: CASSRQTSGTEAFF.

The CDR3 sequence: CASSLNSGIYNEQFF. CDR3 nucleotide sequence: TGTGCCAGCAGCTTAAATAGCGGGATTTACAATGAGCAGTTCTTC. The genes are TRBV7-3 and TRBJ2-1; TRBD2 aligns across 8 bases. CDR1 is SGHTA and CDR2 is FQGTGA in the germline V gene. V shed 1 base, J shed 4 bases, and the junction held 3 bases outside the gene matches. The CDR3 totals 15 residues.

V is TRBV7-9 and J is TRBJ1-1; D may be TRBD1 (6 bases). The CDR3 is 15 amino acids. Trimming stripped 6 bases from V and 3 bases from J, with 17 bases between. Germline V CDR1 and CDR2: SEHNR, FQNEAQ (reference sequence). For the CDR3, the DNA is TGTGCCAGCAGAGACAGGTCCGGCCTTGACACTGAAGCTTTCTTT. Residues: CASRDRSGLDTEAFF.